The sequence of this T cell receptor beta chain was determined in a study of blood T cell repertoires in COVID-19. About the study: The United States, Italy and Spain supplied acute and convalescent COVID-19 samples. T cells, B-cell-depleted T cells, or PBMCs provided the cDNA or gDNA that served as material.

Study processing details: Reference gene primer amplification gave nucleated cell count estimates. Using immunoSEQ multiplex PCR, the repertoire was profiled, and TCRdb retains in-frame clones only, with some absent. For V, J and clone size, that table is used; D and trimming come from the DNA. The sample shows approximately 450,000 clones, around nine tenths of them seen only once. Germline-derived CDR1 and CDR2 are LGHDT and YNNKEL (reference sequence). The CDR3 is 16 residues long. Trimming cost V 1 base and J 0 bases, with 12 bases left between them. The clonotype comes from a woman in her twenties or thirties with acute or convalescent COVID-19. The sequenced material came from peripheral blood. V is TRBV3-1 (or the pseudogene TRBV3-2) and J is TRBJ1-1; D is undetermined. In DNA, the CDR3 is TGTGCCAGCAGCCAAGGCTACTCCAATATGAACACTGAAGCTTTCTTT. Translating it yields CASSQGYSNMNTEAFF.